The 13 T cell receptor beta chains listed next were all sequenced from one sample in a study of HIV-infected patients and healthy controls. In TCRdb, the 5' RACE reads were re-called with MiXCR into one record per CDR3 protein. The sample contains some 67,000 distinct CDR3 sequences, 15% to 20% of which appear only once. Material: CD4+ T cells from blood. These receptors were taken from a human donor in good health.

The V and J genes are TRBV12-3 or TRBV12-4 and TRBJ1-1; D is perhaps TRBD1 (6 bases). The V and J ends lost 4 bases and 0 bases respectively, with 9 bases between them. The CDR3 length is 14 residues. The CDR3 DNA reads TGTGCCAGCAGTTGGGACACTATGAACACTGAAGCTTTCTTT. Translating gives CASSWDTMNTEAFF.

This clonotype was recorded many times. J is TRBJ1-5 and V is TRBV28; D unclear. The CDR3 is 14 amino acids. Trimming shortened V by 2 bases and J by 1 base, and 6 bases separated the two germline ends. Germline CDR1 reads MDHEN; CDR2 reads SYDVKM. The CDR3 region has the DNA TGTGCCAGCAGTTTAGATGGAAGCAATCAGCCCCAGCATTTT. This sequence encodes CASSLDGSNQPQHF.

The chain carries TRBV7-8 and TRBJ1-4; no firm D call. Germline V gene data show CDR1 as SGHVS and CDR2 as FQNEAQ. Between the trimmed V and J ends, which lost 5 bases and 6 bases, there was a span of 13 bases. This CDR3 is 14 amino acids long. For the CDR3, the DNA is TGTGCCAGCAGCCTCGGGCGAATAGATGAAAAACTGTTTTTT. Residues: CASSLGRIDEKLFF.

This clonotype was counted ten times or more. This chain joins TRBV9 and TRBJ2-5; maybe TRBD1 (6 bases). The CDR3 covers 15 residues. V was shortened by 3 bases and J by 5 bases, with 17 bases between the two germline ends. Germline CDR1 and CDR2: SGDLS and YYNGEE. The CDR3 spells CASSASYRVRETQYF. The CDR3 DNA sequence: TGTGCCAGCAGCGCTAGTTACAGGGTGAGGGAGACCCAGTACTTC.

As DNA, the CDR3 is TGCAGTGCTAGACCGGGGACAGCTCAATCCGAGCAGTACTTC. This gives the protein CSARPGTAQSEQYF. V and J are TRBV20-1 and TRBJ2-7, with 7 bases that match TRBD1. The CDR3 consists of 14 residues. Per germline, CDR1 DFQATT and CDR2 SNEGSKA (reference sequence). V gave up 2 bases and J gave up 6 bases; unmatched junction bases: 10.

This clonotype has ten or more counts. The V gene is TRBV3-1, the J gene TRBJ2-3; the D is unclear. CDR1 and CDR2 (germline): LGHDT, YNNKEL (reference sequence). This CDR3 is 17 amino acids long. Trimming removed 0 bases from V and 2 bases from J, with 15 bases in between. The CDR3 DNA sequence: TGTGCCAGCAGCCAAGACGTTGGATTCCGAACCACAGATACGCAGTATTTT. Its translation: CASSQDVGFRTTDTQYF.

This clonotype showed up many times. The rearrangement joins TRBV4-2 to TRBJ2-3; 13 bases agree with TRBD2. The CDR3 runs to 16 residues. J gave up 4 bases and V 0 bases, and 1 base lay outside the gene matches. Germline CDR1 reads LGHNA; CDR2 reads YNFKEQ. This CDR3 is CASSQDGTSGADTQYF. DNA for the CDR3: TGTGCCAGCAGCCAAGACGGGACTAGCGGGGCAGATACGCAGTATTTT.

The chain recombines TRBV19 with TRBJ2-2, with D tentatively TRBD2 (6 bases). CDR1 and CDR2 from the germline V gene are LNHDA and SQIVND (reference sequence). V was shortened by 6 bases and J by 4 bases, with 12 bases between the two germline ends. The CDR3 extends over 14 amino acids. The CDR3 protein is CASSRLGFTGELFF. The CDR3 DNA sequence: TGTGCCAGTAGCCGACTAGGGTTCACCGGGGAGCTGTTTTTT.

This clonotype showed up many times. The genes are TRBV28 and TRBJ1-5, with 9 bases identical to TRBD1. Germline V gives CDR1 MDHEN, CDR2 SYDVKM. The CDR3 totals 15 residues. With V trimmed by 7 bases and J by 6 bases, 10 bases remained unmatched. The CDR3 bases are TGTGCCAGCAATACAGGGACAGGGTGGTTTCAGCCCCAGCATTTT. Its translation is CASNTGTGWFQPQHF.

This clonotype has ten or more counts. The chain carries TRBV6-1 and TRBJ1-5; TRBD1 is a possible D gene (5 bases). CDR3 size: 13 residues. Germline assignment: CDR1 MNHNS and CDR2 SASEGT. The germline V and J ends were trimmed by 6 bases and 9 bases, with 15 bases remaining between them. The CDR3 is CASRTTAAGPQHF. CDR3 in DNA: TGTGCCAGCAGAACGACAGCCGCCGGGCCCCAGCATTTT.

CDR3: CSARYPNNNQPQHF. The CDR3, as DNA: TGCAGTGCTAGATACCCCAACAACAATCAGCCCCAGCATTTT. The chain is built from TRBV20-1 and TRBJ1-5, with D unclear. Looked up from germline, CDR1 is DFQATT and CDR2 is SNEGSKA (reference sequence). This CDR3 spans 14 amino acids. V was trimmed by 2 bases and J by 3 bases, leaving 11 bases between them.

The sample holds a few counts of this clonotype. The V gene is TRBV3-1, the J gene TRBJ2-7; 7 bases match TRBD1. CDR1 and CDR2 (germline): LGHDT, YNNKEL (reference sequence). The J segment lost 1 base and the V segment lost 4 bases, leaving 1 base of the junction unmatched. The CDR3 consists of 13 residues. The chain's CDR3 is CASSRGQSYEQYF. CDR3 nucleotide sequence: TGTGCCAGCAGCCGGGGACAGTCCTACGAGCAGTACTTC.

This clonotype appeared a few times. The V call is TRBV3-1, the J call TRBJ2-5; D is unresolved. The CDR3 totals 14 residues. CDR1 and CDR2 (germline): LGHDT, YNNKEL (reference sequence). Trimming took off 1 base at V and 2 bases at J, with 8 bases between the two ends. The CDR3: CASSQAGLQETQYF. The CDR3 DNA sequence: TGTGCCAGCAGCCAAGCGGGTTTACAAGAGACCCAGTACTTC.